This is a list of T cell receptor beta chains from one sample in a study of T cell responses to AZD1222 COVID-19 vaccine. Some clones are missing from TCRdb's copy, which holds only in-frame ones; the method was immunoSEQ multiplex PCR. The sample gives about 110,000 clones, 87% of which show up once; about 3% is in the top ten. The sequencing used peripheral blood, collected on day 0 of AZD1222 vaccination. Every receptor here comes from an adult in good health. The CDR3 runs from the conserved cysteine through the conserved F or W. D genes are given only for firm matches. Clone size is given for some rows only: seen once, a few or many times, or a class if the clone is expanded.

D	size	V	J	CDR3	DNA
TRBD1	-	TRBV6-4	TRBJ2-4	CASSEGQGTIQYF	TGTGCCAGCAGTGAGGGACAGGGGACCATTCAGTACTTC
-	-	TRBV5-4	TRBJ2-3	CASSSLPGPDYTQYF	TGTGCCAGCAGCTCCCTCCCGGGACCTGACTATACGCAGTATTTT
-	-	TRBV11-3	TRBJ1-6	CASSLGATPNSPLHF	TGTGCCAGCAGCTTAGGGGCCACCCCGAATTCACCCCTCCACTTT
-	-	TRBV4-3	TRBJ1-1	CASSQGLGGLGTEAFF	TGCGCCAGCAGCCAGGGACTAGGGGGGTTGGGCACTGAAGCTTTCTTT
-	-	TRBV5-6	TRBJ2-2	CASSFRTPGSGELFF	TGTGCCAGCAGCTTCCGAACCCCAGGGTCCGGGGAGCTGTTTTTT
TRBD1	-	TRBV25-1	TRBJ1-4	CASSAEVSGGTNEKLFF	TGTGCCAGCAGTGCCGAGGTGTCAGGGGGAACTAATGAAAAACTGTTTTTT
-	-	TRBV19	TRBJ2-7	CASSPGRGTVSSYEQYF	TGTGCCAGTAGCCCGGGCCGCGGGACAGTCAGCTCCTACGAGCAGTACTTC
-	-	TRBV28	TRBJ1-5	CASSLFNLGQPQHF	TGTGCCAGCAGTTTATTCAATCTGGGTCAGCCCCAGCATTTT
TRBD2	-	TRBV14	TRBJ2-2	CASSRGLAGGFTGELFF	TGTGCCAGCAGCCGGGGACTAGCGGGAGGTTTCACCGGGGAGCTGTTTTTT
-	-	TRBV10-2	TRBJ2-1	CASSERRMGNEQFF	TGCGCCAGCAGTGAGCGCAGGATGGGAAATGAGCAGTTCTTC
-	-	TRBV2	TRBJ1-5	CASRTSNQPQHF	TGTGCCAGCAGGACCAGCAATCAGCCCCAGCATTTT
-	-	TRBV3-1/TRBV3-2	TRBJ1-1	CASSQVQANTEAFF	TGTGCCAGCAGCCAAGTCCAGGCAAACACTGAAGCTTTCTTT
-	-	TRBV5-6	TRBJ2-5	CASSGGGPQETQYF	TGTGCCAGCAGCGGCGGGGGCCCTCAAGAGACCCAGTACTTC
-	-	TRBV14	TRBJ1-6	CASSQVWQGYNSPLHF	TGTGCCAGCAGCCAAGTGTGGCAGGGTTATAATTCACCCCTCCACTTT
-	-	TRBV3-1/TRBV3-2	TRBJ2-4	CASSQGSQVMSKNIQYF	TGTGCCAGCAGCCAAGGCTCTCAGGTCATGTCCAAAAACATTCAGTACTTC
-	-	TRBV5-1	TRBJ1-3	CASSIDTGSGNTIYF	TGCGCCAGCAGCATCGACACAGGCTCTGGAAACACCATATATTTT
-	-	TRBV7-3	TRBJ1-1	CASSPAGKVNTEAFF	TGTGCCAGCAGCCCCGCAGGGAAGGTGAACACTGAAGCTTTCTTT
TRBD2	-	TRBV6-2/TRBV6-3	TRBJ2-1	CASSYLAGVNEQFF	TGTGCCAGCAGTTATCTAGCGGGAGTAAATGAGCAGTTCTTC
-	-	TRBV19	TRBJ1-5	CASSIPSGSSFQPQHF	TGTGCCAGTAGTATCCCGTCCGGATCCTCCTTTCAGCCCCAGCATTTT
-	-	TRBV4-1	TRBJ1-1	CASSLGAGPSNTEAFF	TGCGCCAGCAGCCTGGGGGCAGGGCCATCGAACACTGAAGCTTTCTTT
-	-	TRBV4-2	TRBJ1-2	CASSQEGGSGLPTTF	TGTGCCAGCAGCCAAGAGGGGGGATCAGGGCTCCCGACCACCTTC
TRBD1	few	TRBV30	TRBJ1-5	CAWKGTGSSPQHF	TGTGCCTGGAAAGGGACAGGCTCGTCGCCCCAGCATTTT
-	-	TRBV28	TRBJ1-5	CAIEAGNQPQHF	TGTGCCATAGAAGCGGGCAATCAGCCCCAGCATTTT
-	-	TRBV5-1	TRBJ1-6	CASSLENSPLHF	TGCGCCAGCAGCTTGGAGAATTCACCCCTCCACTTT
-	-	TRBV9	TRBJ1-5	CASSGREDQPQHF	TGTGCCAGCAGCGGGAGGGAAGATCAGCCCCAGCATTTT
TRBD1	-	TRBV5-4	TRBJ2-7	CASGAAGTGLNEQYF	TGTGCCAGCGGCGCTGCCGGGACAGGGTTGAACGAGCAGTACTTC
-	-	TRBV7-7	TRBJ2-3	CARSTGPPPDTQYF	TGTGCTAGATCCACAGGTCCCCCTCCCGATACGCAGTATTTT
-	once	TRBV19	TRBJ2-7	CASSIDFAGSSYEQYF	TGTGCCAGTAGTATAGATTTCGCAGGGAGCTCCTACGAGCAGTACTTC
TRBD2	once	TRBV5-1	TRBJ2-7	CASSLELAGSLPYEQYF	TGCGCCAGCAGCTTGGAACTAGCGGGGAGTTTACCCTACGAGCAGTACTTC
-	-	TRBV4-3	TRBJ1-1	CASSQVGGYEAFF	TGCGCCAGCAGCCAAGTTGGGGGGTATGAAGCTTTCTTT
TRBD2	-	TRBV9	TRBJ2-1	CASSPRLASYNEQFF	TGTGCCAGCAGCCCCCGACTAGCAAGTTACAATGAGCAGTTCTTC
-	-	TRBV5-5	TRBJ2-4	CASSSGPPGKNIQYF	TGTGCCAGCTCCTCCGGACCTCCGGGCAAAAACATTCAGTACTTC
TRBD1	-	TRBV2	TRBJ1-5	CASKVEGASLWPQHF	TGTGCCAGCAAGGTTGAGGGGGCATCACTGTGGCCCCAGCATTTT